This is a list of T cell receptor beta chains from one sample in a study of CD8+ T cells in alopecia areata. Generated by immunoSEQ multiplex PCR, the TCRdb table keeps only in-frame clones and is missing some. The sample holds about 150,000 clones; approximately 45% are singletons and the top ten take approximately 6.8%. Sequenced material: CD4+ T cells sorted from blood. The receptors shown here come from a human donor with alopecia areata. Both conserved end residues are part of each CDR3. A D gene is named only where the DNA matches it firmly.

CDR3 length: 15; J gene: TRBJ2-5; D gene: TRBD1; V gene: TRBV19; CDR3 protein: CASSRETGGWKTQYF
CDR3 length: 14; J gene: TRBJ2-5; D gene: TRBD1; V gene: TRBV5-1; CDR3 protein: CASSTRTGQETQYF
CDR3 length: 14; J gene: TRBJ2-2; D gene: .; V gene: TRBV2; CDR3 protein: CASSEMGVTGELFF
CDR3 length: 14; J gene: TRBJ1-5; D gene: TRBD1; V gene: TRBV30; CDR3 protein: CAWSAPGGYQPQHF
CDR3 length: 17; J gene: TRBJ2-7; D gene: .; V gene: TRBV4-1; CDR3 protein: CASSHLGAGTVTYEQYF
CDR3 length: 15; J gene: TRBJ2-1; D gene: .; V gene: TRBV9; CDR3 protein: CASSVGSSPENEQFF
CDR3 length: 13; J gene: TRBJ2-4; D gene: .; V gene: TRBV6-5; CDR3 protein: CASSPQAKNIQYF
CDR3 length: 15; J gene: TRBJ2-7; D gene: TRBD2; V gene: TRBV5-1; CDR3 protein: CASSLRGGVSYEQYF
CDR3 length: 14; J gene: TRBJ2-5; D gene: .; V gene: TRBV18; CDR3 protein: CASSPGQIPETQYF
CDR3 length: 16; J gene: TRBJ2-1; D gene: .; V gene: TRBV6-5; CDR3 protein: CASSYFRQVGANEQFF
CDR3 length: 14; J gene: TRBJ2-3; D gene: .; V gene: TRBV5-1; CDR3 protein: CASSSVFRTDTQYF
CDR3 length: 14; J gene: TRBJ1-1; D gene: TRBD1; V gene: TRBV29-1; CDR3 protein: CSVGRRTGIPEAFF